This note documents a single T cell receptor (beta chain) sequence. The assay was immunoSEQ multiplex PCR, and TCRdb's table has in-frame clones only and misses some. Here the sample spans 200,000 to 250,000 clones, 85% to 90% being singletons. The source of the sample is a study of blood T cell repertoires in COVID-19. Trimming removed 5 bases from V and 1 base from J, with 9 bases in between. CDR1 and CDR2 from the germline V gene are MNHEY and SMNVEV (reference sequence). The CDR3 contains 14 residues. The genes are TRBV27 and TRBJ2-4, with D uncertain. This receptor was taken from a man aged 45 to 65 with acute or convalescent COVID-19. The sequenced material came from peripheral blood. As DNA, the CDR3 is TGTGCCAGCAGTGCAAGACACGCCAAAAACATTCAGTACTTC. It encodes CASSARHAKNIQYF.